This T cell receptor beta chain was retrieved from a study of T cell repertoires in cytomegalovirus infection. Study-level information: Use of recently identified HLA-C-restricted and well-studied HLA-B-restricted CMV epitopes was part of the study.

Each CDR3 protein gets one entry after TCRdb re-called the reads with MiXCR. There are tens of thousands of distinct CDR3 sequences in the sample; over 15% occur only once, and more than 55% lies in the top ten. On this clonotype: Its specificity is not known.

V gave up 10 bases and J gave up 7 bases; unmatched junction bases: 10. CDR1 is SEHNR, CDR2 FQNEAQ, per germline (reference sequence). CDR3 size: 13 residues. The J gene is TRBJ2-1, the V gene TRBV7-9; 7 nucleotides agree with TRBD1. The specimen comprised CD8+ T cells from cultured PBMCs, sampled from culture after CMV antigen stimulation. The source is a human donor in good health (CMV status not recorded). Some clones in this sample may be carry-over from other donors' samples. CDR3 nucleotide sequence: TGTGCCAACGGGGACAGAACCAATAATGAGCAGTTCTTC. It codes for CANGDRTNNEQFF.